Following are 11 T cell receptor beta chains from one sample sequenced in a study of blood T cell repertoires in COVID-19. Data came from immunoSEQ multiplex PCR; TCRdb stores just in-frame clones and leaves some out. The sample gives hundreds of thousands of clones, roughly 89% of which show up once; about 9.3% is in the top ten. The specimen was PBMCs or T cells enriched from blood (not recorded which). These receptors were obtained from a man aged 40-49 years who had recovered from COVID-19.

CDR3 region: CASSPPSTPASLTQYF. The CDR3 nucleotides read TGTGCCAGCAGCCCGCCCTCAACTCCTGCTTCGCTTACGCAGTATTTT. This sequence joins TRBV11-2 and TRBJ2-3; no clear D gene. CDR1 and CDR2 from the germline V gene are SGHAT and FQNNGV. This CDR3 is built from 16 residues. V was trimmed by 5 bases and J by 8 bases, leaving 23 bases between them.

The chain joins TRBV5-5 to TRBJ2-5; 8 bases line up with TRBD1. This CDR3 spans 15 amino acids. V lost 2 bases to trimming and J lost 2 bases; unmatched junction nucleotides: 5. The germline gives CDR1 SGHKS, CDR2 YYEKEE (reference sequence). This chain's CDR3 is CASSFLTGEQETQYF. As DNA, the CDR3 is TGTGCCAGCAGCTTCTTGACAGGGGAGCAAGAGACCCAGTACTTC.

The rearrangement uses TRBV11-3 and TRBJ2-7, with TRBD2 matching over 12 bases. V dropped 4 bases and J dropped 5; count of bases not matched to a gene: 9. CDR1 SGHNT and CDR2 YENEEA come from the germline V gene. The CDR3 contains 16 residues. The CDR3 region has the DNA TGTGCCAGCAGCTCAAGGACTAGCGGGGTAATCCACGAGCAGTACTTC. Its translation is CASSSRTSGVIHEQYF. The complete variable domain, with remaining parts taken from reference TRBV11-3 and TRBJ2-7, reads EAGVVQSPRYKIIEKKQPVAFWCNPISGHNTLYWYLQNLGQGPELLIRYENEEAVDDSQLPKDRFSAERLKGVDSTLKIQPAELGDSAVYLCASSSRTSGVIHEQYFGPGTRLTVT.

The V and J genes are TRBV7-2 and TRBJ2-7, with 7 bases identical to TRBD2. Germline V gene lookup returns CDR1 SGHTA and CDR2 FQGNSA. This CDR3 comprises 17 residues. V shed 2 bases, J shed 2 bases, and the junction held 12 bases outside the gene matches. The CDR3 DNA reads TGTGCCAGCAGCTTACGCGGTAGCGGGTTGGAAACCTACGAGCAGTACTTC. Residues: CASSLRGSGLETYEQYF.

The gene calls are TRBV7-2 and TRBJ1-1; D is undetermined. In germline, CDR1 is SGHTA, CDR2 FQGNSA. The V gene lost 5 bases and the J gene lost 0 bases, with 16 bases spanning the gap. There are 16 residues in the CDR3. The CDR3 bases are TGTGCCAGCAGCCCAAAACGAGGCAGAATGAACACTGAAGCTTTCTTT. It yields the protein CASSPKRGRMNTEAFF.

V gene TRBV10-3 combines with J gene TRBJ2-3, with D possibly matching TRBD2 (6 bases). Deletions cut 4 bases from V and 1 base from J, with 9 bases between. CDR1 is ENHRY, CDR2 SYGVKD, per germline. The CDR3 has 14 amino acids. The CDR3 loop reads CAISGTTRTDTQYF. The DNA for the CDR3 is TGTGCCATCAGTGGGACTACTCGCACAGATACGCAGTATTTT.

The chain couples TRBV11-3 to TRBJ2-1; 7 positions agree with TRBD2. There are 15 residues in the CDR3. Germline V CDR1 and CDR2: SGHNT, YENEEA. Unmatched junction bases numbered 8, after V lost 5 bases and J lost 4 bases. CDR3 sequence (DNA): TGTGCCAGCAGCCCACTGGGGGGGGTTTACAATGAGCAGTTCTTC. Its translation is CASSPLGGVYNEQFF.

The V gene is TRBV29-1, the J gene TRBJ1-2, with 9 bases identical to TRBD1. This CDR3 spans 11 amino acids. CDR1 SQVTM and CDR2 ANQGSEA come from the germline V gene. Losses at the gene ends were 7 bases for V and 5 bases for J; bases not matched to a gene: 2. The chain's CDR3 is CSADRGYGYTF. CDR3 bases: TGCAGCGCTGACAGGGGGTATGGCTACACCTTC.

The chain couples TRBV3-1 (or the pseudogene TRBV3-2) to TRBJ2-1; TRBD2 agrees at 7 bases. The junction had 7 bases not matched to a gene; V was cut back by 4 bases and J by 4 bases. The CDR3 extends over 15 amino acids. Germline values: CDR1 LGHDT, CDR2 YNNKEL (reference sequence). CDR3 protein: CASSPRSSGYNEQFF. The CDR3 nucleotides are TGTGCCAGCAGCCCCCGGTCTAGCGGTTACAATGAGCAGTTCTTC.

J is TRBJ2-1 and V is TRBV19; 9 bases align to TRBD1. This CDR3 contains 15 residues. V lost 6 bases, J lost 3 bases, and 6 bases stayed unmatched. CDR1 LNHDA and CDR2 SQIVND come from the germline V gene (reference sequence). The CDR3 loop is CASRTGQGGYNEQFF. In nucleotides, the CDR3 is TGTGCCAGTAGGACGGGACAGGGTGGCTACAATGAGCAGTTCTTC.

The chain has TRBV19 and TRBJ1-2; D not resolved. Trimming took off 5 bases at V and 3 bases at J, with 16 bases between the two ends. The CDR3 has 15 residues. CDR1 is LNHDA, CDR2 SQIVND, per germline (reference sequence). CDR3 protein: CASSSSDWKDYGYTF. As DNA, the CDR3 is TGTGCCAGTAGTTCTTCCGACTGGAAGGACTATGGCTACACCTTC.